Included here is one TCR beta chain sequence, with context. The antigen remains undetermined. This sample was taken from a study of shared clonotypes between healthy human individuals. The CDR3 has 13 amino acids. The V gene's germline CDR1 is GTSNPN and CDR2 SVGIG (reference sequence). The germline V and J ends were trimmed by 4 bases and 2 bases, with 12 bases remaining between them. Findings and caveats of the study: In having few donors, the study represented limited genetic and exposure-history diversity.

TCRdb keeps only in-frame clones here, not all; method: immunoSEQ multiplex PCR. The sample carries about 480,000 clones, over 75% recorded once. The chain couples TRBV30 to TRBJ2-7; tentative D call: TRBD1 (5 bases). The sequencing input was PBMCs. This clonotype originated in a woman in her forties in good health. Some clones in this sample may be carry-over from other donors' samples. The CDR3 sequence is CAWTDDSTYEQYF. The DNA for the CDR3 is TGTGCCTGGACTGACGACAGTACCTACGAGCAGTACTTC. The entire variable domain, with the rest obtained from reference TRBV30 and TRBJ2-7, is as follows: SQTIHQWPATLVQPVGSPLSLECTVEGTSNPNLYWYRQAAGRGLQLLFYSVGIGQISSEVPQNLSASRPQDRQFILSSKKLLLSDSGFYLCAWTDDSTYEQYFGPGTRLTVT.